Shown below are 24 T cell receptor beta chains from a single sample sequenced in a study of blood T cell repertoires in COVID-19. The data were produced by immunoSEQ multiplex PCR, yet TCRdb's version contains in-frame clones alone and is incomplete. The data hold under 500,000 clones, with approximately 90% observed a single time. Sequencing was carried out using PBMCs or T cells enriched from blood (not recorded which). The receptor source for this set is a woman aged 18 to 35 with acute COVID-19.

V usage is TRBV27 and J usage is TRBJ1-2, with TRBD1 as a possible D gene (5 bases). Germline-derived CDR1 and CDR2 are MNHEY and SMNVEV (reference sequence). V lost 0 bases and J 8 bases, leaving 10 bases between the germline ends. The CDR3 is 13 residues long. CDR3 DNA: TGTGCCAGCAGTTTATCAGGCCGGGGGGGCTACACCTTC. This encodes CASSLSGRGGYTF.

The genes are TRBV27 and TRBJ1-5, with no clear D. CDR1 and CDR2 from the germline V gene are MNHEY and SMNVEV (reference sequence). The CDR3 consists of 14 residues. V dropped 5 bases and J dropped 2 bases, with 10 bases sitting between them. The CDR3 here is CASSPLSRNQPQHF. The CDR3 nucleotides are TGTGCCAGCAGTCCCCTAAGCCGCAATCAGCCCCAGCATTTT.

The rearrangement uses TRBV6-1 and TRBJ2-7, with 11 bases lining up with TRBD2. Germline assignment: CDR1 MNHNS and CDR2 SASEGT. Trimming at V came to 0 bases and at J to 5 bases, leaving 9 bases not matched to a gene. This CDR3 comprises 17 residues. The CDR3 region has the DNA TGTGCCAGCAGTGAAGCGCTTAGCGGGGGGGCCGCCGACGAGCAGTACTTC. Protein: CASSEALSGGAADEQYF.

In DNA form, the CDR3 reads TGCAGCGCCAGTCGAACCGGGGAGCTGTTTTTT. Its translation is CSASRTGELFF. The chain employs TRBV29-1 and TRBJ2-2; D gene ambiguous. CDR1 is SQVTM and CDR2 is ANQGSEA in the germline V gene. Trimming stripped 7 bases from V and 5 bases from J, with 8 bases between. CDR3 size: 11 residues.

The gene calls are TRBV6-5 and TRBJ1-2, with TRBD1 identical over 7 bases. Germline V lookup: CDR1 MNHEY, CDR2 SVGAGI. V shed 5 bases and J 6 bases; nucleotides not matched to a gene: 9. This CDR3 has 14 amino acids. The CDR3 coding sequence is TGTGCCAGCAGTCAGGGGGTTCGGTACGATGGCTACACCTTC. Its protein product is CASSQGVRYDGYTF.

Of note for this clone: The identical CDR3 is also encoded by other nucleotide sequences in the sample. V usage is TRBV6-1 and J usage is TRBJ1-5, with unresolved D. This CDR3 region has 15 residues. Germline-derived CDR1 and CDR2 are MNHNS and SASEGT. Trimming cost V 1 base and J 0 bases, with 7 bases left between them. The CDR3 region is CASSEGRYSNQPQHF. DNA for the CDR3: TGTGCCAGCAGTGAAGGCAGATATAGCAATCAGCCCCAGCATTTT.

Only a few counts were recorded for this clone. V gene TRBV27 combines with J gene TRBJ2-3; a weak D match, TRBD2 (6 bases). CDR3 length: 14 residues. Trimming took 2 bases from V and 4 from J, leaving 10 bases between them. CDR1 and CDR2 (germline): MNHEY, SMNVEV (reference sequence). CDR3 region: CASSLGRGSDTQYF. Here the CDR3 DNA reads TGTGCCAGCAGTTTAGGACGGGGGTCAGATACGCAGTATTTT.

This clone appeared a single time. The DNA for the CDR3 is TGCGCCAGCAGCCAAGATCTTTTGGCGGGGAATGAGCAGTTCTTC. This encodes CASSQDLLAGNEQFF. The chain recombines TRBV4-3 with TRBJ2-1, with D possibly being TRBD2 (6 bases). V was shortened by 0 bases and J by 7 bases, with 13 bases between the two germline ends. Germline values: CDR1 LGHNA, CDR2 YSLEER. This CDR3 has 15 amino acids.

The rearrangement joins TRBV2 to TRBJ1-6, with 8 bases aligning to TRBD1. Germline lookup yields CDR1 SNHLY and CDR2 FYNNEI. The CDR3 is 15 amino acids. Trimming removed 7 bases from V and 7 bases from J; junction bases left unmatched: 9. CDR3 sequence (DNA): TGTGCCAGCACCGAACAGGGGGTCGGGAATTCACCCCTCCACTTT. It encodes CASTEQGVGNSPLHF.

This CDR3 is CATARRVVLAGSYNEQFF. The CDR3 DNA sequence: TGTGCCACCGCTCGCAGGGTAGTACTAGCGGGGTCCTACAATGAGCAGTTCTTC. The chain employs TRBV15 and TRBJ2-1; 10 nucleotides line up with TRBD2. Germline V gene sequence: CDR1 LNHNV, CDR2 YYDKDF (reference sequence). V dropped 8 bases and J dropped 1; count of bases not matched to a gene: 14. The CDR3 consists of 18 residues. The full variable domain, in which reference TRBV15 and TRBJ2-1 provide the parts outside the CDR3, is DAMVIQNPRYQVTQFGKPVTLSCSQTLNHNVMYWYQQKSSQAPKLLFHYYDKDFNNEADTPDNFQSRRPNTSFCFLDIRSPGLGDTAMYLCATARRVVLAGSYNEQFFGPGTRLTVL.

The J gene is TRBJ2-1, the V gene TRBV7-9; D is perhaps TRBD2 (5 bases). The CDR3 length is 11 residues. The V and J ends lost 5 bases and 10 bases respectively, with 9 bases between them. Germline CDR1 is SEHNR and CDR2 is FQNEAQ (reference sequence). The CDR3 loop is CASSRSGEQFF. The CDR3 DNA reads as TGTGCCAGCAGCCGGTCGGGGGAGCAGTTCTTC.

This sequence joins TRBV11-2 and TRBJ2-7; 8 bases map to TRBD1. The CDR3 is 15 residues long. Trimming at V came to 5 bases and at J to 4 bases, leaving 10 bases not matched to a gene. CDR1 is SGHAT, CDR2 FQNNGV, per germline. CDR3 protein: CASSATDRGPYEQYF. In DNA, the CDR3 is TGTGCCAGCAGCGCTACAGACAGGGGTCCTTACGAGCAGTACTTC.

This rearrangement joins TRBV9 to TRBJ1-5; 8 nucleotides line up with TRBD1. The junction had 1 base not matched to a gene; V was cut back by 0 bases and J by 2 bases. This CDR3 is built from 15 residues. Germline V gene lookup returns CDR1 SGDLS and CDR2 YYNGEE. CDR3 bases: TGTGCCAGCAGCGTAGGGGGACAGGGCAATCAGCCCCAGCATTTT. Translated, it gives CASSVGGQGNQPQHF. Supplemented by reference TRBV9 and TRBJ1-5, the full variable domain reads DSGVTQTPKHLITATGQRVTLRCSPRSGDLSVYWYQQSLDQGLQFLIQYYNGEERAKGNILERFSAQQFPDLHSELNLSSLELGDSALYFCASSVGGQGNQPQHFGDGTRLSIL.

On this clone itself: Other DNA sequences within the sample encode an identical CDR3. V usage is TRBV5-1 and J usage is TRBJ1-1; D is uncertain. Germline CDR1 SGHRS, CDR2 YFSETQ. Trimming cost V 0 bases and J 3 bases, with 6 bases left between them. The CDR3 loop spans 13 amino acids. The CDR3 coding sequence is TGCGCCAGCAGCTTGGACACGTACACTGAAGCTTTCTTT. It is translated as CASSLDTYTEAFF.

The chain is built from TRBV19 and TRBJ1-1, with a weak D call TRBD1 (6 bases). This CDR3 spans 15 amino acids. Looked up from germline, CDR1 is LNHDA and CDR2 is SQIVND (reference sequence). Trimming cost V 5 bases and J 10 bases, with 23 bases left between them. The CDR3 nucleotides are TGTGCCAGTAGTCCGACGGCAGGGGACGCCGAGGCAGCTTTCTTT. Its translation: CASSPTAGDAEAAFF.

The CDR3, as DNA: TGTGCCAGCAGCTTGGTAGCGGGATTTACAGATACGCAGTATTTT. As protein: CASSLVAGFTDTQYF. V and J are TRBV5-4 and TRBJ2-3, with TRBD2 identical over 8 bases. Germline CDR1 is SGHNT and CDR2 is YYREEE (reference sequence). The V and J ends lost 0 bases and 3 bases, in that order; junction bases with no gene match: 3. This CDR3 is built from 15 residues.

This clone was observed a handful of times. The chain combines TRBV27 with TRBJ1-1, with D unresolved. The length of the CDR3 is 14 residues. V lost 0 bases and J 1 base, leaving 6 bases between the germline ends. Germline V gene data show CDR1 as MNHEY and CDR2 as SMNVEV (reference sequence). The CDR3 sequence: CASSLSSRNTEAFF. The CDR3 nucleotides read TGTGCCAGCAGTTTATCTTCGCGGAACACTGAAGCTTTCTTT.

The gene calls are TRBV19 and TRBJ1-5, with TRBD1 identical over 7 bases. V dropped 5 bases and J dropped 6; count of bases not matched to a gene: 16. This CDR3 has 17 residues. From germline, CDR1 is LNHDA and CDR2 SQIVND (reference sequence). CDR3: CASSYSRQGELGQPQHF. The DNA for the CDR3 is TGTGCCAGTAGTTATAGTCGACAGGGAGAATTAGGTCAGCCCCAGCATTTT. The full variable domain, rest sourced from reference TRBV19 and TRBJ1-5, is DGGITQSPKYLFRKEGQNVTLSCEQNLNHDAMYWYRQDPGQGLRLIYYSQIVNDFQKGDIAEGYSVSREKKESFPLTVTSAQKNPTAFYLCASSYSRQGELGQPQHFGDGTRLSIL.

In its sample, this clone was seen once. The CDR3 reads CASSYQGQQPQHF. CDR3 coding DNA: TGTGCCAGCAGTTACCAGGGGCAACAGCCCCAGCATTTT. The chain employs TRBV6-2 or TRBV6-3 and TRBJ1-5; the D gene is possibly TRBD1 (6 bases). Germline assignment: CDR1 MNHEY and CDR2 SVGEGT. V was shortened by 2 bases and J by 7 bases, with 9 bases between the two germline ends. CDR3 length: 13 residues.

This clone was seen a handful of times. V usage is TRBV11-3 and J usage is TRBJ2-3; D is ambiguous. The CDR3 is made up of 18 amino acids. Germline-derived CDR1 and CDR2 are SGHNT and YENEEA. V lost 5 bases and J 1 base, leaving 22 bases between the germline ends. CDR3 DNA sequence: TGTGCCAGCAGCCTAGGGCCTTACTACCGACGTTGCACAGATACGCAGTATTTT. Translating it yields CASSLGPYYRRCTDTQYF.

The rearrangement links TRBV29-1 to TRBJ2-1, with 9 bases matching TRBD2. Germline values: CDR1 SQVTM, CDR2 ANQGSEA. The CDR3 is 14 residues long. Trimming took 4 bases from V and 0 from J; bases not matched to a gene: 1. CDR3 sequence: CSVVSGSSYNEQFF. The CDR3 nucleotides read TGCAGCGTTGTTAGCGGGAGCTCCTACAATGAGCAGTTCTTC.

The table lists this clone with a count of one. The chain uses TRBV3-1 (or the pseudogene TRBV3-2) and TRBJ1-2; D is unclear. V was cut by 2 bases and J by 5 bases, with 9 bases left in between. Germline V gives CDR1 LGHDT, CDR2 YNNKEL (reference sequence). CDR3 length equals 13 residues. CDR3 sequence reads: CASSQNLEYGYTF. CDR3 sequence (DNA): TGTGCCAGCAGCCAAAATTTGGAGTATGGCTACACCTTC.

This clone was picked up one time. This rearrangement joins TRBV7-8 to TRBJ2-2; 8 bases are a match to TRBD2. The CDR3 totals 16 residues. The trim removed 5 bases at V and 1 base at J, leaving 6 bases unmatched. Germline V lookup: CDR1 SGHVS, CDR2 FQNEAQ. The CDR3 nucleotides read TGTGCCAGCAGCCGAGCGGGAGTCAGGAACACCGGGGAGCTGTTTTTT. Its translation: CASSRAGVRNTGELFF.

The table lists this clone with a count of one. This chain connects TRBV30 to TRBJ1-1; possibly TRBD1 for D (6 bases). V was trimmed by 1 base and J by 1 base, leaving 7 bases between them. The germline CDR1 and CDR2 sequences are GTSNPN and SVGIG (reference sequence). The CDR3 loop spans 13 amino acids. CDR3 loop: CAWSEDRNTEAFF. The CDR3 DNA reads as TGTGCCTGGAGTGAGGACAGGAACACTGAAGCTTTCTTT.